Described below is a single TCR beta chain sequence and its context. TCRdb's copy holds only in-frame clones and misses some; the assay was immunoSEQ multiplex PCR. The top ten clones hold about 7.9% of a sample with 35,000 to 45,000 clones, about 90% of them seen once. The entry originates in a study of PD-L1 blockade in urothelial cancer. Study context: The median T cell count in blood samples was approximately 140,000.

Stated time point: peripheral blood 6 weeks after treatment start. Looked up from germline, CDR1 is LNHDA and CDR2 is SQIVND (reference sequence). The CDR3 length is 15 residues. J gave up 5 bases and V 5 bases, and 6 bases lay outside the gene matches. The receptor was derived from a man aged 65 to 79 with urothelial cancer. The rearrangement uses TRBV19 and TRBJ2-2; 9 nucleotides align to TRBD1. This specimen consisted of PBMCs, obtained around atezolizumab (anti-PD-L1) treatment. The CDR3 spells CASSPGQGKTGELFF. The CDR3 DNA sequence: TGTGCCAGTAGTCCGGGACAGGGAAAAACCGGGGAGCTGTTTTTT.